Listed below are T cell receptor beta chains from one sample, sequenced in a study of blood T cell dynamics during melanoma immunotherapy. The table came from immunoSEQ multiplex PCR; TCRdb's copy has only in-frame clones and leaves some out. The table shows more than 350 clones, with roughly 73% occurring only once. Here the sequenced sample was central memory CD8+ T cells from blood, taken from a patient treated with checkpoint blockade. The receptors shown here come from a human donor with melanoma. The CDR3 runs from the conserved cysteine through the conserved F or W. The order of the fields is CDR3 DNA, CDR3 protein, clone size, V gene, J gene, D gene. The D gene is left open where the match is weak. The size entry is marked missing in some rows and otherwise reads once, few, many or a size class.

TGTGCCAGCCTCACCCCCGGGAGCTCCTACAATGAGCAGTTCTTC	CASLTPGSSYNEQFF	-	TRBV11-1	TRBJ2-1	-
TGTGCCAGCAGCGTAGCCTCCCAGGGGAACTATGGCTACACCTTC	CASSVASQGNYGYTF	-	TRBV9	TRBJ1-2	-
TGTGCCAGCAGTGTCTCTAGCGGGAGTTTGGATACGCAGTATTTT	CASSVSSGSLDTQYF	-	TRBV6-4	TRBJ2-3	TRBD2
TGTGCCAGCAGCCGCGGGAGCGCAGATACGCAGTATTTT	CASSRGSADTQYF	-	TRBV6-4	TRBJ2-3	TRBD2
TGTGCCAGCAGCTTAATGGGGGTGAACACTGAAGCTTTCTTT	CASSLMGVNTEAFF	-	TRBV13	TRBJ1-1	-
TGTGCCAGCAGGGGGGCCGGAGGGGGTGAAAAACTGTTTTTT	CASRGAGGGEKLFF	-	TRBV6-1	TRBJ1-4	-
TGTGCCAGCAGCTTAGCGGCCTTCAGCTCCTACGAGCAGTACTTC	CASSLAAFSSYEQYF	-	TRBV11-2	TRBJ2-7	-
TGTGCCAGCAGCCGCCCCCCCGGGACTTTGACTAGCACAGATACGCAGTATTTT	CASSRPPGTLTSTDTQYF	-	TRBV27	TRBJ2-3	-
TGCGCCAGCAGCCAAGATTGGCAGGATCCTGAGCAGTTCTTC	CASSQDWQDPEQFF	-	TRBV4-3	TRBJ2-1	-
TGTGCCAGCAGCCCAGGCGGGGGAAACACCGGGGAGCTGTTTTTT	CASSPGGGNTGELFF	-	TRBV6-4	TRBJ2-2	TRBD2
TGTGCCAGCAGTGACTCTAGCGGGACTGCAGATACGCAGTATTTT	CASSDSSGTADTQYF	-	TRBV6-4	TRBJ2-3	TRBD2
TGTGCCAGCCTCACCCCCGGGAGCTCCTACAATGAGCAGTTCTTC	CASLTPGSSYNEQFF	-	TRBV11-2	TRBJ2-1	-
TGTGCCAGCAGTTTACTAGCGGGAGGTTACGAGCAGTACTTC	CASSLLAGGYEQYF	-	TRBV28	TRBJ2-7	TRBD2
TGTGCCACCAGCGATTTTGGAGGGGAGACCCAGTACTTC	CATSDFGGETQYF	few	TRBV15	TRBJ2-5	-
TGTGCCAGCAGTTTAGGGGACAGCGGCCAAGAGACCCAGTACTTC	CASSLGDSGQETQYF	-	TRBV28	TRBJ2-5	TRBD1
TGCGCCAGCAGCCCGGGACAGGGGATTGAAGCTTTCTTT	CASSPGQGIEAFF	-	TRBV4-3	TRBJ1-1	TRBD1
TGTGCCAGCAGCTTGCGGGGAGAGATGCCGCAGTTCTTC	CASSLRGEMPQFF	-	TRBV5-4	TRBJ2-1	-
TGTGCCACCAGCAGAATGGACAGCGAACCAAATTCACCCCTCCACTTT	CATSRMDSEPNSPLHF	-	TRBV15	TRBJ1-6	-
TGTGCCAGCAGCGTAGCATACAGGGGAGAGACCCAGTACTTC	CASSVAYRGETQYF	-	TRBV9	TRBJ2-5	TRBD1